Each of the 27 T cell receptor beta chains below was sequenced from the same sample in a study of blood T cell repertoires in COVID-19. The table came from immunoSEQ multiplex PCR; TCRdb's copy has only in-frame clones and leaves some out. The repertoire holds more than 95,000 clones, roughly 84% seen once, with more than 10% in the top ten. Sample: peripheral blood. These receptor sequences come from a human donor in a cohort sampled during active COVID-19.

This clone was seen only a few times. The chain couples TRBV6-2 or TRBV6-3 to TRBJ2-7; D is unresolved. Germline V gene sequence: CDR1 MNHEY, CDR2 SVGEGT. Trimming took off 0 bases at V and 3 bases at J, with 12 bases between the two ends. This CDR3 is built from 15 residues. The CDR3 is CASSYSRLSDYEQYF. CDR3 DNA: TGTGCCAGCAGTTACTCTCGTTTGTCAGACTACGAGCAGTACTTC.

The V call is TRBV5-1, the J call TRBJ1-4; D gene uncertain. In germline, CDR1 is SGHRS, CDR2 YFSETQ. The CDR3 is 14 residues long. The V and J ends lost 0 bases and 0 bases respectively, with 3 bases between them. CDR3 sequence reads: CASSLAATNEKLFF. The CDR3 DNA reads as TGCGCCAGCAGCTTGGCGGCAACTAATGAAAAACTGTTTTTT.

Turning to this clone: Its ends do not fully match the called genes, so a read error is possible. The chain joins TRBV5-1 to TRBJ1-3; 7 nucleotides match TRBD1. The CDR3 length is 15 residues. Germline-derived CDR1 and CDR2 are SGHRS and YFSETQ. The CDR3 region has the DNA TGCGCCAGCAGCTTGGAAGGGGGCGCTGGGAACACCATATATTTT. Translation: CASSLEGGAGNTIYF.

CDR3 nucleotides: TGTGCCAGCGGGGACAGACCAGAGCAGTACTTC. It codes for CASGDRPEQYF. This chain links TRBV6-5 with TRBJ2-7, with TRBD1 identical over 7 bases. The CDR3 sequence is 11 residues long. Germline V gene data show CDR1 as MNHEY and CDR2 as SVGAGI. Losses at the gene ends were 8 bases for V and 7 bases for J; bases not matched to a gene: 5.

V gene TRBV12-3 or TRBV12-4 combines with J gene TRBJ2-7, with 8 positions matching TRBD2. Unmatched junction bases numbered 7, after V lost 3 bases and J lost 9 bases. The CDR3 consists of 13 residues. CDR3 loop: CASSLAGGPPQYF. CDR3 bases: TGTGCCAGCAGTTTGGCGGGGGGCCCCCCGCAGTACTTC.

This chain links TRBV7-2 with TRBJ2-1; TRBD2 agrees at 7 bases. Germline V gene sequence: CDR1 SGHTA, CDR2 FQGNSA. V gave up 4 bases and J gave up 15 bases; unmatched junction bases: 15. The CDR3 covers 14 residues. The DNA of the CDR3 is TGTGCCAGCAGCTCGGGGATTCACGGGGGGAGTCTGTTCTTC. Its protein is CASSSGIHGGSLFF.

The gene calls are TRBV30 and TRBJ2-7; D not certain. The germline gives CDR1 GTSNPN, CDR2 SVGIG (reference sequence). With 4 bases removed from V and 6 bases from J, the gap between germline ends came to 10 bases. The CDR3 has 11 residues. The DNA of the CDR3 is TGTGCCTGGAAGCTCGGTTCCGAGCAGTACTTC. It yields the protein CAWKLGSEQYF.

This chain uses TRBV19 with TRBJ1-2; D uncertain. The CDR3 length is 14 residues. Per the germline V gene, CDR1 is LNHDA and CDR2 is SQIVND (reference sequence). V was pared by 9 bases and J by 0 bases, with 14 bases between. CDR3 protein: CASTTELTNYGYTF. Written as DNA, the CDR3 is TGTGCCAGCACTACCGAATTGACTAACTATGGCTACACCTTC.

This chain uses TRBV30 with TRBJ2-2; D uncertain. The germline V gene has CDR1 GTSNPN and CDR2 SVGIG (reference sequence). The CDR3 is 13 amino acids. Trimming removed 3 bases from V and 6 bases from J, with 11 bases in between. The CDR3 region has the DNA TGTGCCTGGAGGGAACAGTCCGCCGGGGAGCTGTTTTTT. Translation: CAWREQSAGELFF.

This clone was found a few times. The gene calls are TRBV5-1 and TRBJ1-5; D is unresolved. The V gene lost 4 bases and the J gene lost 1 base, with 12 bases spanning the gap. From germline, CDR1 is SGHRS and CDR2 YFSETQ. The CDR3 runs to 15 residues. The chain's CDR3 is CASSATPGSNQPQHF. The CDR3 bases are TGCGCCAGCAGCGCTACCCCGGGGAGCAATCAGCCCCAGCATTTT.

The chain carries TRBV19 and TRBJ2-4; possibly TRBD1 for D (6 bases). The ends were cut back, 4 bases at V and 7 bases at J, with 17 bases in the middle. This CDR3 has 15 amino acids. Germline lookup yields CDR1 LNHDA and CDR2 SQIVND (reference sequence). CDR3 in amino acids: CASSTRRTAANIQYF. In nucleotides, the CDR3 is TGTGCCAGTAGTACTCGTAGGACAGCCGCGAACATTCAGTACTTC.

V is TRBV3-1 (or the pseudogene TRBV3-2) and J is TRBJ2-1, with D unresolved. This CDR3 spans 14 amino acids. Germline V gene lookup returns CDR1 LGHDT and CDR2 YNNKEL (reference sequence). The V end was cut by 1 base, the J end by 1 base, with 5 bases between. The CDR3, as DNA: TGTGCCAGCAGCCAAGCCCAATCCTACAATGAGCAGTTCTTC. It yields the protein CASSQAQSYNEQFF.

V is TRBV9 and J is TRBJ1-2, with 11 bases matching TRBD1. Germline V gene sequence: CDR1 SGDLS, CDR2 YYNGEE. This CDR3 has 16 residues. V gave up 0 bases and J gave up 4 bases; unmatched junction bases: 5. The CDR3 region has the DNA TGTGCCAGCAGCGTAGATGGGACAGGGGGAATCTATGGCTACACCTTC. Its protein is CASSVDGTGGIYGYTF. Combining the CDR3 with reference TRBV9 and TRBJ1-2 gives the whole variable domain DSGVTQTPKHLITATGQRVTLRCSPRSGDLSVYWYQQSLDQGLQFLIQYYNGEERAKGNILERFSAQQFPDLHSELNLSSLELGDSALYFCASSVDGTGGIYGYTFGSGTRLTVV.

The chain recombines TRBV9 with TRBJ1-1; TRBD1 agrees at 7 bases. V lost 6 bases to trimming and J lost 5 bases; unmatched junction nucleotides: 10. Per the germline V gene, CDR1 is SGDLS and CDR2 is YYNGEE. CDR3 length: 14 amino acids. Here the CDR3 reads CASTPEGARTEAFF. In DNA, the CDR3 is TGTGCCAGCACCCCAGAGGGGGCAAGGACTGAAGCTTTCTTT.

CDR3 region: CAWSTSYEQYF. The CDR3 DNA reads TGTGCCTGGAGTACTAGTTACGAGCAGTACTTC. The chain combines TRBV30 with TRBJ2-7; D is perhaps TRBD2 (5 bases). This CDR3 is 11 amino acids long. CDR1 is GTSNPN, CDR2 SVGIG, per germline (reference sequence). V lost 2 bases and J 4 bases, leaving 6 bases between the germline ends.

The genes are TRBV5-1 and TRBJ2-3, with a tentative D call TRBD2 (6 bases). Per the germline V gene, CDR1 is SGHRS and CDR2 is YFSETQ. This CDR3 has 15 amino acids. Trimming removed 0 bases at V and 0 bases at J, with 8 bases between. CDR3 amino acids: CASSLGAGSTDTQYF. The CDR3 bases are TGCGCCAGCAGCTTGGGTGCGGGAAGCACAGATACGCAGTATTTT.

This sequence joins TRBV7-9 and TRBJ1-1; the D is unclear. The CDR3 consists of 13 residues. V was pared by 1 base and J by 8 bases, with 11 bases between. Looked up from germline, CDR1 is SEHNR and CDR2 is FQNEAQ (reference sequence). Written as DNA, the CDR3 is TGTGCCAGCAGCTTAGGGCATACGGGAGAAGCTTTCTTT. This codes for CASSLGHTGEAFF.

The chain links TRBV7-2 to TRBJ2-7; D is unresolved. Germline V gene lookup returns CDR1 SGHTA and CDR2 FQGNSA. The CDR3 contains 12 residues. The germline V and J ends were trimmed by 7 bases and 3 bases, with 10 bases remaining between them. CDR3 nucleotides: TGTGCCAGCACAGTGGCCAACTACGAGCAGTACTTC. Protein: CASTVANYEQYF.

The J gene is TRBJ1-4, the V gene TRBV2; 9 bases map to TRBD1. V trimming: 2 bases; J trimming: 7 bases; junction bases outside the gene matches: 5. The CDR3 has 15 residues. Germline lookup yields CDR1 SNHLY and CDR2 FYNNEI. Here the CDR3 reads CASSELTGGGEKLFF. As DNA, the CDR3 is TGTGCCAGCAGTGAATTGACAGGGGGTGGTGAAAAACTGTTTTTT.

The V gene is TRBV4-1, the J gene TRBJ1-5; 10 bases map to TRBD1. Germline CDR1 reads MGHRA; CDR2 reads YSYEKL. V gave up 4 bases and J gave up 6 bases; unmatched junction bases: 3. The CDR3 covers 14 residues. CDR3 in DNA: TGCGCCAGCAGCCTGACAGGGGGCGGTCAGCCCCAGCATTTT. It codes for CASSLTGGGQPQHF.

A remark on this clone: Other DNA sequences in this specimen translate into the identical CDR3. The chain couples TRBV19 to TRBJ1-2, with 12 bases matching TRBD1. Germline V gene data show CDR1 as LNHDA and CDR2 as SQIVND (reference sequence). This CDR3 has 15 amino acids. J gave up 5 bases and V 5 bases, and 6 bases lay outside the gene matches. CDR3 sequence reads: CASSPRDRGLYGYTF. For the CDR3, the DNA is TGTGCCAGTAGTCCTCGGGACAGGGGGCTTTATGGCTACACCTTC. Looking up the rest from reference TRBV19 and TRBJ1-2 gives the full variable domain: DGGITQSPKYLFRKEGQNVTLSCEQNLNHDAMYWYRQDPGQGLRLIYYSQIVNDFQKGDIAEGYSVSREKKESFPLTVTSAQKNPTAFYLCASSPRDRGLYGYTFGSGTRLTVV.

This rearrangement joins TRBV5-4 to TRBJ2-7; 7 bases match TRBD1. The J segment lost 5 bases and the V segment lost 0 bases, leaving 5 bases of the junction unmatched. The CDR3 runs to 14 residues. Germline CDR1 SGHNT, CDR2 YYREEE (reference sequence). The CDR3 loop reads CASSLGQGRDEQYF. CDR3 DNA sequence: TGTGCCAGCAGCTTGGGACAGGGTAGGGACGAGCAGTACTTC.

V usage is TRBV5-1 and J usage is TRBJ2-7, with D perhaps matching TRBD1 (5 bases). Germline CDR1 and CDR2: SGHRS and YFSETQ. Trimming cost V 3 bases and J 2 bases, with 9 bases left between them. The CDR3 extends over 13 amino acids. This chain's CDR3 is CASSSPGTYEQYF. The CDR3 region has the DNA TGCGCCAGCAGCTCGCCAGGGACCTACGAGCAGTACTTC. The full variable domain, its missing parts supplied by reference TRBV5-1 and TRBJ2-7, is KAGVTQTPRYLIKTRGQQVTLSCSPISGHRSVSWYQQTPGQGLQFLFEYFSETQRNKGNFPGRFSGRQFSNSRSEMNVSTLELGDSALYLCASSSPGTYEQYFGPGTRLTVT.

Of note for this clone: The sample contains more than one DNA sequence encoding this CDR3. The CDR3: CASSYSGANTEAFF. For the CDR3, the DNA is TGTGCCAGCAGTTACTCGGGGGCGAACACTGAAGCTTTCTTT. This chain joins TRBV6-5 and TRBJ1-1, with a weak D call TRBD1 (6 bases). V dropped 0 bases and J dropped 1 base, with 6 bases sitting between them. The CDR3 loop spans 14 amino acids. CDR1 and CDR2 (germline): MNHEY, SVGAGI.

This clone was counted a single time. The J gene is TRBJ2-7, the V gene TRBV13; D is perhaps TRBD2 (6 bases). The V and J ends lost 6 bases and 2 bases respectively, with 14 bases between them. CDR3 length equals 14 residues. CDR1 is PRHDT, CDR2 FYEKMQ, per germline (reference sequence). CDR3 residues: CASSFRTIPYEQYF. The CDR3 DNA sequence: TGTGCCAGCAGTTTTCGGACTATTCCCTACGAGCAGTACTTC.

The J gene is TRBJ2-5, the V gene TRBV2; D is possibly TRBD2 (6 bases). Looked up from germline, CDR1 is SNHLY and CDR2 is FYNNEI. The V end was cut by 7 bases, the J end by 1 base, with 10 bases between. The CDR3 consists of 13 residues. The CDR3 here is CASKGGLQETQYF. The CDR3 bases are TGTGCCAGCAAGGGAGGACTCCAAGAGACCCAGTACTTC.

CDR3 coding DNA: TGTGCCAGTAGCAGGGGGATTAGCTCCTACGAGCAGTACTTC. Translated: CASSRGISSYEQYF. The rearrangement uses TRBV19 and TRBJ2-7; 7 nucleotides match TRBD1. Germline values: CDR1 LNHDA, CDR2 SQIVND (reference sequence). J lost 0 bases, V lost 6 bases, and 5 bases had no gene match. The CDR3 spans 14 residues.